Below, 24 T cell receptor beta chains from the same sample are listed, as sequenced in a study of T cell repertoires and HLA-DP antigens. Their recognized antigens are unknown. Data came from immunoSEQ multiplex PCR; TCRdb stores just in-frame clones and leaves some out. The repertoire holds over 100,000 clones, with 85% to 95% as singletons. The sequencing input was CD4+ T cells from PBMCs. The receptors here all came from a woman younger than 35 in good health and CMV-seronegative.

V usage is TRBV13 and J usage is TRBJ2-2, with D hard to call. Germline CDR1 and CDR2: PRHDT and FYEKMQ (reference sequence). Trimming cost V 5 bases and J 3 bases, with 10 bases left between them. The CDR3 contains 14 residues. DNA of the CDR3: TGTGCCAGCAGCCGAGACCCGGACACCGGGGAGCTGTTTTTT. Protein: CASSRDPDTGELFF.

The gene calls are TRBV30 and TRBJ1-1; D ambiguous. The germline CDR1 and CDR2 sequences are GTSNPN and SVGIG (reference sequence). V was clipped by 0 bases and J by 7 bases, with 12 bases between them. The CDR3 is 13 amino acids. CDR3 sequence reads: CAWSVQLQFEAFF. The CDR3 DNA follows: TGTGCCTGGAGTGTACAGTTACAGTTTGAAGCTTTCTTT. The full variable domain, with the rest looked up from reference TRBV30 and TRBJ1-1, is SQTIHQWPATLVQPVGSPLSLECTVEGTSNPNLYWYRQAAGRGLQLLFYSVGIGQISSEVPQNLSASRPQDRQFILSSKKLLLSDSGFYLCAWSVQLQFEAFFGQGTRLTVV.

In its sample, this clone was seen once. The rearrangement joins TRBV7-2 to TRBJ2-1; the D gene is possibly TRBD2 (6 bases). This CDR3 is built from 16 residues. Germline V gene data show CDR1 as SGHTA and CDR2 as FQGNSA. Trimming left V 5 bases short and J 8 bases short, with 22 bases between. CDR3 nucleotides: TGTGCCAGCAGCCGACAGATCGGGGTTTCGGGGGATGAGCAGTTCTTC. Translation gives CASSRQIGVSGDEQFF.

This chain links TRBV18 with TRBJ2-7; a weak D match, TRBD1 (5 bases). The CDR3 has 15 residues. Germline lookup yields CDR1 KGHSH and CDR2 LQKENI. Trimming shortened V by 3 bases and J by 2 bases, and 14 bases separated the two germline ends. Written as DNA, the CDR3 is TGTGCCAGCTCACCTACCCCTGACAGCACCTACGAGCAGTACGTC. It is translated as CASSPTPDSTYEQYV.

The chain carries TRBV18 and TRBJ1-6; no clear D gene. The V and J ends lost 1 base and 5 bases respectively, with 3 bases between them. Germline lookup yields CDR1 KGHSH and CDR2 LQKENI. The CDR3 is 13 amino acids. The CDR3 spells CASSPLDNSPLHF. The CDR3 bases are TGTGCCAGCTCACCACTGGATAATTCACCCCTCCACTTT.

This rearrangement joins TRBV2 to TRBJ2-7, with 7 bases matching TRBD2. CDR1 is SNHLY and CDR2 is FYNNEI in the germline V gene. There are 14 residues in the CDR3. Losses at the gene ends were 3 bases for V and 3 bases for J; bases not matched to a gene: 5. In DNA, the CDR3 is TGTGCCAGCAGTGAGCGGGAGATTTTCTACGAGCAGTACGTC. It is translated as CASSEREIFYEQYV.

The rearrangement links TRBV7-8 to TRBJ2-1, with a weak D call TRBD2 (5 bases). V was shortened by 5 bases and J by 4 bases, with 12 bases between the two germline ends. Germline V lookup: CDR1 SGHVS, CDR2 FQNEAQ. The CDR3 extends over 14 amino acids. CDR3 DNA: TGTGCCAGCAGCACGAATGGACTGTACAATGAGCAGTTCTTC. It yields the protein CASSTNGLYNEQFF.

The gene calls are TRBV4-1 and TRBJ1-4; no clear D gene. The V gene lost 0 bases and the J gene lost 2 bases, with 16 bases spanning the gap. The CDR3 runs 18 residues. CDR1 MGHRA and CDR2 YSYEKL come from the germline V gene. Here the CDR3 DNA reads TGCGCCAGCAGCCAAGATAAGGCAGTAGCAATGACTAATGAAAAACTGTTTTTT. Protein product: CASSQDKAVAMTNEKLFF.

The chain employs TRBV6-1 and TRBJ1-5; 9 bases are a match to TRBD1. Germline CDR1 MNHNS, CDR2 SASEGT. The ends lost 4 bases at V and 0 bases at J; junction bases unmatched: 7. CDR3 length equals 17 residues. The CDR3 DNA follows: TGTGCCAGCAGTGGACAGGGGGATAGTTATAGCAATCAGCCCCAGCATTTT. It codes for CASSGQGDSYSNQPQHF.

The V gene is TRBV27, the J gene TRBJ1-4, with 7 bases aligning to TRBD1. V shed 6 bases, J shed 8 bases, and the junction held 9 bases outside the gene matches. Per germline, CDR1 MNHEY and CDR2 SMNVEV (reference sequence). CDR3 length: 14 amino acids. DNA for the CDR3: TGTGCCAGCAGGCAACAGGGGAAGGGGGAAAAACTGTTTTTT. Its translation: CASRQQGKGEKLFF.

This CDR3 is CASSPVVGSGANVLTF. Here the CDR3 DNA reads TGTGCCAGCAGCCCGGTCGTCGGCTCTGGGGCCAACGTCCTGACTTTC. The J gene is TRBJ2-6, the V gene TRBV7-6; no clear D gene. Germline CDR1 reads SGHVS; CDR2 reads FNYEAQ. The CDR3 totals 16 residues. V lost 5 bases, J lost 0 bases, and 11 bases lay in between. The full variable domain, completed using reference TRBV7-6 and TRBJ2-6, is GAGVSQSPRYKVTKRGQDVALRCDPISGHVSLYWYRQALGQGPEFLTYFNYEAQQDKSGLPNDRFSAERPEGSISTLTIQRTEQRDSAMYRCASSPVVGSGANVLTFGAGSRLTVL.

The chain is built from TRBV11-2 and TRBJ2-1; 9 positions match TRBD1. The V gene end was trimmed by 5 bases and the J gene end by 4 bases; junction bases not matched to a gene: 12. The CDR3 is made up of 17 amino acids. Germline V gene sequence: CDR1 SGHAT, CDR2 FQNNGV. This chain's CDR3 is CASSPPGQGWVYNEQFF. The DNA for the CDR3 is TGTGCCAGCAGCCCACCGGGACAGGGTTGGGTATACAATGAGCAGTTCTTC.

This chain uses TRBV15 with TRBJ2-3; a possible D gene is TRBD2 (5 bases). Germline assignment: CDR1 LNHNV and CDR2 YYDKDF (reference sequence). The CDR3 runs to 15 residues. The V end lost 6 bases, the J end lost 0 bases, and 13 bases lay between the germline ends. The CDR3 loop reads CATSRGISSTDTQYF. The CDR3, as DNA: TGTGCCACCAGTCGGGGAATCTCTAGCACAGATACGCAGTATTTT.

The J gene is TRBJ2-5, the V gene TRBV9; possible D gene TRBD2, 6 bases. The CDR3 extends over 16 amino acids. Germline V gene sequence: CDR1 SGDLS, CDR2 YYNGEE. The V end was cut by 2 bases, the J end by 0 bases, with 14 bases between. The DNA for the CDR3 is TGTGCCAGCAGCGTGGGGGGACCCAGGTACCAAGAGACCCAGTACTTC. It translates to CASSVGGPRYQETQYF.

The CDR3 loop reads CASSLGPGSEQYF. In nucleotides, the CDR3 is TGTGCCAGCAGCTTAGGCCCGGGCAGCGAGCAGTACTTC. The genes are TRBV11-3 and TRBJ2-7; D remains ambiguous. Germline lookup yields CDR1 SGHNT and CDR2 YENEEA. The CDR3 spans 13 residues. Deletions cut 1 base from V and 6 bases from J, with 10 bases between.

The chain employs TRBV11-2 and TRBJ2-1; 8 bases match TRBD2. The junction had 5 bases not matched to a gene; V was cut back by 1 base and J by 6 bases. Looked up from germline, CDR1 is SGHAT and CDR2 is FQNNGV. CDR3 length: 15 residues. CDR3 sequence: CASSLVAGKINEQFF. Here the CDR3 DNA reads TGTGCCAGCAGCTTAGTAGCGGGGAAAATCAATGAGCAGTTCTTC. The variable domain in full, with the rest retrieved from reference TRBV11-2 and TRBJ2-1, is EAGVAQSPRYKIIEKRQSVAFWCNPISGHATLYWYQQILGQGPKLLIQFQNNGVVDDSQLPKDRFSAERLKGVDSTLKIQPAKLEDSAVYLCASSLVAGKINEQFFGPGTRLTVL.

This clone occurred once. The V gene is TRBV28, the J gene TRBJ1-1; no definite D call. This CDR3 is 12 amino acids long. Germline V CDR1 and CDR2: MDHEN, SYDVKM. V dropped 4 bases and J dropped 1 base, with 4 bases sitting between them. CDR3 nucleotide sequence: TGTGCCAGCAGTTCGACGAACACTGAAGCTTTCTTT. It yields the protein CASSSTNTEAFF.

The chain carries TRBV10-3 and TRBJ1-1; D ambiguous. Looked up from germline, CDR1 is ENHRY and CDR2 is SYGVKD. There are 13 residues in the CDR3. The V end was cut by 3 bases, the J end by 5 bases, with 10 bases between. CDR3 nucleotides: TGTGCCATCAGTGAATTAGCGGAGACTGAAGCTTTCTTT. Amino acids: CAISELAETEAFF.

The V gene is TRBV11-3, the J gene TRBJ1-1; TRBD1 might be the D (6 bases). V dropped 3 bases and J dropped 4 bases, with 12 bases sitting between them. This CDR3 comprises 14 residues. Per the germline V gene, CDR1 is SGHNT and CDR2 is YENEEA. CDR3 sequence: CASSLGGRGTEAFF. In nucleotides, the CDR3 is TGTGCCAGCAGCTTGGGGGGGCGAGGCACTGAAGCTTTCTTT.

The rearrangement joins TRBV27 to TRBJ2-7; no reliable D call. Per the germline V gene, CDR1 is MNHEY and CDR2 is SMNVEV (reference sequence). The CDR3 extends over 15 amino acids. The V and J ends lost 4 bases and 0 bases respectively, with 13 bases between them. The CDR3 DNA reads TGTGCCAGCAGTTCCTTGGACCTGTACTCCTACGAGCAGTACTTC. Amino acid sequence: CASSSLDLYSYEQYF.

This clone was detected once. The genes are TRBV23-1 and TRBJ2-7; TRBD1 is a possible D gene (6 bases). TRBV23-1 is flagged as an ORF with uncertain function. The V end was cut by 0 bases, the J end by 0 bases, with 15 bases between. There are 17 residues in the CDR3. The CDR3 coding sequence is TGCGCCAGCAGTCAATCGTCGGACGGACAGCCCTCCTACGAGCAGTACTTC. Its protein is CASSQSSDGQPSYEQYF.

The chain recombines TRBV19 with TRBJ1-1, with TRBD1 identical over 7 bases. The V gene end was trimmed by 3 bases and the J gene end by 5 bases; junction bases not matched to a gene: 9. This CDR3 is 15 amino acids long. The germline CDR1 and CDR2 sequences are LNHDA and SQIVND (reference sequence). The CDR3 region is CASSIGGGEGTEAFF. As DNA, the CDR3 is TGTGCCAGTAGTATCGGAGGGGGCGAAGGAACTGAAGCTTTCTTT.

The genes are TRBV5-4 and TRBJ2-7, with 8 bases matching TRBD1. After removal of 0 bases from V and 2 bases from J, the junction contained 4 bases not matched to a gene. The CDR3 covers 15 residues. Germline loops: CDR1 SGHNT, CDR2 YYREEE (reference sequence). CDR3 DNA: TGTGCCAGCAGCTTGGCGACAGGGGTCACCTACGAGCAGTACTTC. This translates into CASSLATGVTYEQYF. Filled out from reference TRBV5-4 and TRBJ2-7, the complete variable domain reads ETGVTQSPTHLIKTRGQQVTLRCSSQSGHNTVSWYQQALGQGPQFIFQYYREEENGRGNFPPRFSGLQFPNYSSELNVNALELDDSALYLCASSLATGVTYEQYFGPGTRLTVT.

V is TRBV7-4 and J is TRBJ2-5, with TRBD2 matching 12 bases. The CDR3 has 16 residues. J was trimmed by 0 bases and V by 3 bases; bases with no gene match: 2. Germline loops: CDR1 SGHVT, CDR2 SQSDAQ. The CDR3 sequence: CASSFGLAGYQETQYF. Written as DNA, the CDR3 is TGTGCCAGCAGCTTCGGACTAGCGGGATACCAAGAGACCCAGTACTTC.